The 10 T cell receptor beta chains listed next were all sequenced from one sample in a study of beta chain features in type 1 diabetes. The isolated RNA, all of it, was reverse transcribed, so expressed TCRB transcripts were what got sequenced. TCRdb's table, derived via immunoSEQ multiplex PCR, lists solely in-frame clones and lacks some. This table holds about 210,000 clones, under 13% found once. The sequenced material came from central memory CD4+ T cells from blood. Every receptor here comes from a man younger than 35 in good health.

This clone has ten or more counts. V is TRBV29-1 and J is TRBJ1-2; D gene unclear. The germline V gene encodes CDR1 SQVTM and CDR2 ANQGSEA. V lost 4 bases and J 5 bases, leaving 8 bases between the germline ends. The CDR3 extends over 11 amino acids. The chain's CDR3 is CSVAVVYGYTF. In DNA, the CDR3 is TGCAGCGTTGCGGTTGTTTATGGCTACACCTTC.

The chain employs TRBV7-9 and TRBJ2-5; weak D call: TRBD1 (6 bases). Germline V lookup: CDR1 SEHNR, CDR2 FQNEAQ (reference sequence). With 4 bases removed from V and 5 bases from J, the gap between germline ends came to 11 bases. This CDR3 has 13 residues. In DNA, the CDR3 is TGTGCCAGCAGCTCCGGGACACAGGAGACCCAGTACTTC. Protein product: CASSSGTQETQYF. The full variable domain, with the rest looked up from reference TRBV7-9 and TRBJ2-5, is DTGVSQNPRHKITKRGQNVTFRCDPISEHNRLYWYRQTLGQGPEFLTYFQNEAQLEKSRLLSDRFSAERPKGSFSTLEIQRTEQGDSAMYLCASSSGTQETQYFGPGTRLLVL.

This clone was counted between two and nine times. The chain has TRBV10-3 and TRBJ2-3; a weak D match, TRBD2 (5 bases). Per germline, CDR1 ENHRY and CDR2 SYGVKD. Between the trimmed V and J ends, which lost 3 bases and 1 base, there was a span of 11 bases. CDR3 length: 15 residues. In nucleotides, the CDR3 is TGTGCCATCAGTGATAGAAGCGGTCGCACAGATACGCAGTATTTT. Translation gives CAISDRSGRTDTQYF.

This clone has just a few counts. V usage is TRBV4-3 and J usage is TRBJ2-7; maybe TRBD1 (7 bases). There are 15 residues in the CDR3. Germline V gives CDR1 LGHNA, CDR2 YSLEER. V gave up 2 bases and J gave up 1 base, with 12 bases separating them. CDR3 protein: CASSQHRGLSYEQYF. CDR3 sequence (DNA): TGCGCCAGCAGCCAACACAGGGGACTTTCCTACGAGCAGTACTTC.

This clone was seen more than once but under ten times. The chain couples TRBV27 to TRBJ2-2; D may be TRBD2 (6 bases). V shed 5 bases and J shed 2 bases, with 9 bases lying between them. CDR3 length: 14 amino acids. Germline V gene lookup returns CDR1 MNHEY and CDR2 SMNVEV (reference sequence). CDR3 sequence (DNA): TGTGCCAGCAGTCTGACTAGAAACACCGGGGAGCTGTTTTTT. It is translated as CASSLTRNTGELFF.

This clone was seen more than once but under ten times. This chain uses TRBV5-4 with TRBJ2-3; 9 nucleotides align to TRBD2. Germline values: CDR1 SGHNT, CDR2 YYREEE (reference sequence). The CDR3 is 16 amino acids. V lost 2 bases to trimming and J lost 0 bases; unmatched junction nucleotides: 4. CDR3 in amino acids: CASSFVAGASTDTQYF. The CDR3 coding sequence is TGTGCCAGCAGCTTTGTAGCGGGAGCTAGCACAGATACGCAGTATTTT.

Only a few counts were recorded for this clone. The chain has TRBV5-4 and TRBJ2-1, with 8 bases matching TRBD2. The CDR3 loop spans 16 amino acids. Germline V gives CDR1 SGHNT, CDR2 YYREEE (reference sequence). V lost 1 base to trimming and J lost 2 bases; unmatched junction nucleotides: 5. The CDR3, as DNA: TGTGCCAGCAGCTTGTCCAGCGGGAGTACCTACAATGAGCAGTTCTTC. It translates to CASSLSSGSTYNEQFF.

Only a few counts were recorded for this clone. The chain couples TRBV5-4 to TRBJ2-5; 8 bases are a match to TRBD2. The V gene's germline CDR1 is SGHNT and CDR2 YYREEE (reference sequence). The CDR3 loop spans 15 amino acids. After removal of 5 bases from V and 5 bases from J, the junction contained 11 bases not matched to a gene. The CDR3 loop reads CASSPGIAGWETQYF. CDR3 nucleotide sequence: TGTGCCAGCAGTCCCGGAATAGCGGGATGGGAGACCCAGTACTTC.

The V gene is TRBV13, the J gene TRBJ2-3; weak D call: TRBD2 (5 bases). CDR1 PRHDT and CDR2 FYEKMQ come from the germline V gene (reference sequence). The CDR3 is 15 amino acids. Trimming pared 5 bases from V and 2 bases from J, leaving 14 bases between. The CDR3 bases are TGTGCCAGCAGCCCCGGACTCCCCATCACAGATACGCAGTATTTT. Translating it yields CASSPGLPITDTQYF.

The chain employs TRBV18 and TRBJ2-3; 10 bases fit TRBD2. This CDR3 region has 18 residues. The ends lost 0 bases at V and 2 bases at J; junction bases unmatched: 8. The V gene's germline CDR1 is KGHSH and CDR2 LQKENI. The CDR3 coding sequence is TGTGCCAGCTCACCACCCTGGGGACTAGCGTCCACCACAGATACGCAGTATTTT. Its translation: CASSPPWGLASTTDTQYF.